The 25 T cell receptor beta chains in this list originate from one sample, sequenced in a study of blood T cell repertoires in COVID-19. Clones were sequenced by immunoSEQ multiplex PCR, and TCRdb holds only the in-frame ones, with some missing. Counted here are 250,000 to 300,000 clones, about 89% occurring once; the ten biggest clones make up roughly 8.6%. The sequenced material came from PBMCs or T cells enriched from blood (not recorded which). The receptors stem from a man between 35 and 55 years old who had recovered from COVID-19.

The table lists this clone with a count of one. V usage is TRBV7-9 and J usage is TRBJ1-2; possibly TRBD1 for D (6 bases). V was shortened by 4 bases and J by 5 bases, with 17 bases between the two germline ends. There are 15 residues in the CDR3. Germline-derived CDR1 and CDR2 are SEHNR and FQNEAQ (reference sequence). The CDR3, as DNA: TGTGCCAGCAGCTCAGGGGAGGGGCCCCTATATGGCTACACCTTC. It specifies CASSSGEGPLYGYTF.

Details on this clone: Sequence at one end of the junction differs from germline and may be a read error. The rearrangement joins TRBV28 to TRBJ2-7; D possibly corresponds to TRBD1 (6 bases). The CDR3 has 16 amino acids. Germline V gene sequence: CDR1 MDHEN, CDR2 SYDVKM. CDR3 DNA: TGTGCCAGCCGTTTTTCAGGGGAAAGACGTACTGAGGAGCAGTACTTC. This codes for CASRFSGERRTEEQYF.

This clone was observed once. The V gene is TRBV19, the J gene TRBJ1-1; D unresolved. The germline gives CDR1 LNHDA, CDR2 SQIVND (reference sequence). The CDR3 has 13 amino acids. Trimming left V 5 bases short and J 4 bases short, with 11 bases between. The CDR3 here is CASSGDLGTEAFF. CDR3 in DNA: TGTGCCAGTAGTGGAGACCTTGGCACTGAAGCTTTCTTT.

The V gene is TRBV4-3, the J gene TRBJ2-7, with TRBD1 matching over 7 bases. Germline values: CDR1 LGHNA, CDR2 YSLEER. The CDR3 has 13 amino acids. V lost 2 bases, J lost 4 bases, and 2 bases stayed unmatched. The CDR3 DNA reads TGCGCCAGCAGCCAAATCAGGGGGTACGAGCAGTACTTC. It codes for CASSQIRGYEQYF.

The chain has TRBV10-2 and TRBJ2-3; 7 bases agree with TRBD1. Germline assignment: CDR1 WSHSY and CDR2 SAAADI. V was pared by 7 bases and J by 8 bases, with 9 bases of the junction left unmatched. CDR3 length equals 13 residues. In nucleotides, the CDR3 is TGCGCCAGCATCTCCCAGGGGGTGGGTACGCAGTATTTT. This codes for CASISQGVGTQYF.

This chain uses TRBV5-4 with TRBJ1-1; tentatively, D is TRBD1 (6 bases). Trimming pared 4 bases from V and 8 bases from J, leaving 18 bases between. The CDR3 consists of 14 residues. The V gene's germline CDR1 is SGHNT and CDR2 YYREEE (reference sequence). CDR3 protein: CASSPAMRTAEAFF. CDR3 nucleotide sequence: TGTGCCAGCAGCCCAGCCATGAGGACAGCAGAAGCTTTCTTT.

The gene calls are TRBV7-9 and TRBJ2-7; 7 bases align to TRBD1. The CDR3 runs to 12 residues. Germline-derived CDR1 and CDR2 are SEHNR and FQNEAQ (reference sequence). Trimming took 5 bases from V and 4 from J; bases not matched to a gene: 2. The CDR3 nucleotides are TGTGCCAGCAGCGGACAGGTTTACGAGCAGTACTTC. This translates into CASSGQVYEQYF. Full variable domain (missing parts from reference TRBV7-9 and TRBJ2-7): DTGVSQNPRHKITKRGQNVTFRCDPISEHNRLYWYRQTLGQGPEFLTYFQNEAQLEKSRLLSDRFSAERPKGSFSTLEIQRTEQGDSAMYLCASSGQVYEQYFGPGTRLTVT.

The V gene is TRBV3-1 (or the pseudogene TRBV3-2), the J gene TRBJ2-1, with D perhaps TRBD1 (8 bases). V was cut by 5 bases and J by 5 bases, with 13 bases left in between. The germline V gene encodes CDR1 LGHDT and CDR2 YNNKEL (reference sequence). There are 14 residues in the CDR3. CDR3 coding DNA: TGTGCCAGCAGCTACAGGGGGGGACACAATGAGCAGTTCTTC. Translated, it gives CASSYRGGHNEQFF.

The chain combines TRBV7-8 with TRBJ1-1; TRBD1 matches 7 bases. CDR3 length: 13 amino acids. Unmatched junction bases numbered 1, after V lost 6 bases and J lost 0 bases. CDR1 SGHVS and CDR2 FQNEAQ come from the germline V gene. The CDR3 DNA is TGTGCCAGCAGGGGGACAGTGAACACTGAAGCTTTCTTT. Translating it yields CASRGTVNTEAFF.

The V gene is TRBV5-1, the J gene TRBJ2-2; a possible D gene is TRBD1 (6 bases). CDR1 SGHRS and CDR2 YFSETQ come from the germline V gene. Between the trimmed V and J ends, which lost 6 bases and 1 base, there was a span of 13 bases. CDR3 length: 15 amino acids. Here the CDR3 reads CASNTQGQNTGELFF. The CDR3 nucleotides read TGCGCCAGCAACACGCAGGGACAGAACACCGGGGAGCTGTTTTTT.

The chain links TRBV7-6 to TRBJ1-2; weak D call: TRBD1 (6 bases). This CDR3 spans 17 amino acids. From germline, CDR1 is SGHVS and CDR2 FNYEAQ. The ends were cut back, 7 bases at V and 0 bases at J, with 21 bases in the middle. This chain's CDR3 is CASNTSHDRSANYGYTF. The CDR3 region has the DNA TGTGCCAGCAACACAAGCCATGACAGGTCAGCTAACTATGGCTACACCTTC. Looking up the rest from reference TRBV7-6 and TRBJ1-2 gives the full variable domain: GAGVSQSPRYKVTKRGQDVALRCDPISGHVSLYWYRQALGQGPEFLTYFNYEAQQDKSGLPNDRFSAERPEGSISTLTIQRTEQRDSAMYRCASNTSHDRSANYGYTFGSGTRLTVV.

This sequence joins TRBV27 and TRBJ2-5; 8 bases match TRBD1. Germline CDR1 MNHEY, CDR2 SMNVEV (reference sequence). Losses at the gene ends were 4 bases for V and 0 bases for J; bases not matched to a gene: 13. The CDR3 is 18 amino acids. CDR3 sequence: CASSSLTGDGSYQETQYF. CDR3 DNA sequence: TGTGCCAGCAGTTCCCTGACAGGGGACGGCTCGTACCAAGAGACCCAGTACTTC.

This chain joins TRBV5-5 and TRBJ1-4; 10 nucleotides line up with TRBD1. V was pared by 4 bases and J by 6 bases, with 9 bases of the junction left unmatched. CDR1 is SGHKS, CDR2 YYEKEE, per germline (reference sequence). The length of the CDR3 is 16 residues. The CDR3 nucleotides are TGTGCCAGCAGCCGCGCTATCGGGACAGGGGATGAAAAACTGTTTTTT. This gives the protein CASSRAIGTGDEKLFF.

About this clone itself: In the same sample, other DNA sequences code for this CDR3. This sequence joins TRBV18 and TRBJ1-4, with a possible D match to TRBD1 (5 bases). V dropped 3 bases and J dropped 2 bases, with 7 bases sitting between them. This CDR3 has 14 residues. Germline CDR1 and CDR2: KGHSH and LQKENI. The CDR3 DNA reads TGTGCCAGCTCACCCCAGGGTACTAATGAAAAACTGTTTTTT. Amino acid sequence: CASSPQGTNEKLFF.

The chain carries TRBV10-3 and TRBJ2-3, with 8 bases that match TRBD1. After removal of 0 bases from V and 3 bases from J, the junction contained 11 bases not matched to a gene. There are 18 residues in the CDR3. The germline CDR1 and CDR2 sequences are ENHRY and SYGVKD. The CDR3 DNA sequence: TGTGCCATCAGTGAGTCGGATACAGGGGGAACGTTGACAGATACGCAGTATTTT. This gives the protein CAISESDTGGTLTDTQYF.

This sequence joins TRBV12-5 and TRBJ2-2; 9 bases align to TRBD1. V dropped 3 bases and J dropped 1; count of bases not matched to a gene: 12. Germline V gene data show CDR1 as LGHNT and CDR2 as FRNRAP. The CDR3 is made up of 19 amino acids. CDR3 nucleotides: TGTGCTAGTGGTTTCCGACATGGGACAGGGTTCGGGAACACCGGGGAGCTGTTTTTT. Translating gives CASGFRHGTGFGNTGELFF. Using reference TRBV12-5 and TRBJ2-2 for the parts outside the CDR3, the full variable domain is DARVTQTPRHKVTEMGQEVTMRCQPILGHNTVFWYRQTMMQGLELLAYFRNRAPLDDSGMPKDRFSAEMPDATLATLKIQPSEPRDSAVYFCASGFRHGTGFGNTGELFFGEGSRLTVL.

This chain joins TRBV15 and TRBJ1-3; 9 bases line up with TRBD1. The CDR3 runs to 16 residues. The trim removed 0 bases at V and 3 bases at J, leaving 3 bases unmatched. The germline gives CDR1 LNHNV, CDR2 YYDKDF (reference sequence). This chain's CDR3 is CATSREDRGHGNTIYF. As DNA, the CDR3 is TGTGCCACCAGCAGAGAGGACAGGGGCCATGGAAACACCATATATTTT. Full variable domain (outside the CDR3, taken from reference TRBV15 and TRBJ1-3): DAMVIQNPRYQVTQFGKPVTLSCSQTLNHNVMYWYQQKSSQAPKLLFHYYDKDFNNEADTPDNFQSRRPNTSFCFLDIRSPGLGDTAMYLCATSREDRGHGNTIYFGEGSWLTVV.

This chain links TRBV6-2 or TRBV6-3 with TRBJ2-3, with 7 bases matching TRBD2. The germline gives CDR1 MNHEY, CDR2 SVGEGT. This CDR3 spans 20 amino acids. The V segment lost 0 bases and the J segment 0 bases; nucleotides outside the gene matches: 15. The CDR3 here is CASSYSNRAGVAGSTDTQYF. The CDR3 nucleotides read TGTGCCAGCAGTTACTCGAATCGGGCGGGAGTCGCAGGCAGCACAGATACGCAGTATTTT.

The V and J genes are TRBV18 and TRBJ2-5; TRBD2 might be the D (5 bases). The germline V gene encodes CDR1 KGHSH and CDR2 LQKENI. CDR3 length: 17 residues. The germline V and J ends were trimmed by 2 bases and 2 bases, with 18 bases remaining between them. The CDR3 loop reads CASSPERTGINQETQYF. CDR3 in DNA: TGTGCCAGCTCACCAGAAAGGACTGGGATCAATCAAGAGACCCAGTACTTC. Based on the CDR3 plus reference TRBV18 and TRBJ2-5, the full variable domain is NAGVMQNPRHLVRRRGQEARLRCSPMKGHSHVYWYRQLPEEGLKFMVYLQKENIIDESGMPKERFSAEFPKEGPSILRIQQVVRGDSAAYFCASSPERTGINQETQYFGPGTRLLVL.

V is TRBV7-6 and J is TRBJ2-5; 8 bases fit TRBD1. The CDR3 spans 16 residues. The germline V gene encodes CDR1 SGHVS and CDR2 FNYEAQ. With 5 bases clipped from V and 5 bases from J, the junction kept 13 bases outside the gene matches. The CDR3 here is CASSLPTSRGRETQYF. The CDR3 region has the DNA TGTGCCAGCAGCCTCCCCACCTCCAGGGGGCGGGAGACCCAGTACTTC.

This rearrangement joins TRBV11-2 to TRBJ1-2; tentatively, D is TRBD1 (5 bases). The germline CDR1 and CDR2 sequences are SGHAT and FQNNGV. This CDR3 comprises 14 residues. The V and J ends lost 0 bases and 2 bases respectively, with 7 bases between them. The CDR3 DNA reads TGTGCCAGCAGCTTAGATCGACAGAACTATGGCTACACCTTC. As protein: CASSLDRQNYGYTF.

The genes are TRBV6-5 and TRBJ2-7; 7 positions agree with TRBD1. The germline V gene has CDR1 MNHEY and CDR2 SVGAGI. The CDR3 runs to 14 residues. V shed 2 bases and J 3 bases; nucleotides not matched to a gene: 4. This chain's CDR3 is CASSYRTGHYEQYF. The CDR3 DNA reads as TGTGCCAGCAGTTACCGGACAGGCCACTACGAGCAGTACTTC.

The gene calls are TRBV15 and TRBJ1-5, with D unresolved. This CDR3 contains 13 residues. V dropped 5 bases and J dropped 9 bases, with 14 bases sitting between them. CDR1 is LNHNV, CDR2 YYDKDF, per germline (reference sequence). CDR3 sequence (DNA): TGTGCCACCAGCTCCGAAATACTAGGGCCCCAGCATTTT. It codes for CATSSEILGPQHF. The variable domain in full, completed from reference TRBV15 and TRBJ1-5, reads DAMVIQNPRYQVTQFGKPVTLSCSQTLNHNVMYWYQQKSSQAPKLLFHYYDKDFNNEADTPDNFQSRRPNTSFCFLDIRSPGLGDTAMYLCATSSEILGPQHFGDGTRLSIL.

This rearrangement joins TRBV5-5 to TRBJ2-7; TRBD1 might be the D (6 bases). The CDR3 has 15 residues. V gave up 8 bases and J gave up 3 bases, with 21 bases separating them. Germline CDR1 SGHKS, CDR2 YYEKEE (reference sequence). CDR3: CASYRDTQNLYEQYF. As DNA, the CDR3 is TGTGCCAGTTATCGGGACACCCAAAACCTCTACGAGCAGTACTTC.

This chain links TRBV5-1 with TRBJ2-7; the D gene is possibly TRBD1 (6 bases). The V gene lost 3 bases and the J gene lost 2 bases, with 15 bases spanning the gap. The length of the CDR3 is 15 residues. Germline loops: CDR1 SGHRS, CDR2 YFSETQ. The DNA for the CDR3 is TGCGCCAGCAGCTCTCGACAGGATGCCCCCTACGAGCAGTACTTC. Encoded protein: CASSSRQDAPYEQYF.